Below are 24 T cell receptor beta chains sequenced from a single sample in a study of regulatory dendritic cells for organ transplantation. Method: immunoSEQ multiplex PCR; TCRdb's copy keeps in-frame clones and lacks some. The sample has around 19,000 clones; about 79% are singletons. Sequencing was performed on memory CD4+ T cells from blood. Stated subset: CD45RO+ memory T cells. These receptor sequences come from a human donor in good health.

The genes are TRBV7-2 and TRBJ2-7; a weak D match, TRBD2 (5 bases). Trimming took off 5 bases at V and 7 bases at J, with 12 bases between the two ends. Germline V CDR1 and CDR2: SGHTA, FQGNSA. CDR3 size: 12 residues. The CDR3 loop reads CASSLSTREQYF. For the CDR3, the DNA is TGTGCCAGCAGCCTGAGCACTAGAGAGCAGTACTTC.

The chain couples TRBV7-2 to TRBJ2-2; 7 bases fit TRBD1. The CDR3 length is 15 residues. Losses at the gene ends were 5 bases for V and 4 bases for J; bases not matched to a gene: 7. Germline CDR1 is SGHTA and CDR2 is FQGNSA. The CDR3 region is CASSRQGVGTGELFF. CDR3 coding DNA: TGTGCCAGCAGCCGACAGGGTGTAGGCACCGGGGAGCTGTTTTTT.

The V gene is TRBV11-2, the J gene TRBJ2-3, with 11 bases that match TRBD2. The trim removed 2 bases at V and 3 bases at J, leaving 4 bases unmatched. The CDR3 contains 16 residues. The V gene's germline CDR1 is SGHAT and CDR2 FQNNGV. In nucleotides, the CDR3 is TGTGCCAGCAGCTTAATAGCGGGGGGGCAGACAGATACGCAGTATTTT. It is translated as CASSLIAGGQTDTQYF.

The chain combines TRBV18 with TRBJ2-5, with a possible D match to TRBD2 (5 bases). The CDR3 runs 13 residues. Trimming took 5 bases from V and 5 from J, leaving 12 bases between them. The germline CDR1 and CDR2 sequences are KGHSH and LQKENI. The CDR3 reads CASSDGVGETQYF. In nucleotides, the CDR3 is TGTGCCAGCTCAGACGGGGTGGGCGAGACCCAGTACTTC.

The chain is built from TRBV2 and TRBJ2-3; 8 bases map to TRBD2. Germline CDR1 and CDR2: SNHLY and FYNNEI. The CDR3 is 15 amino acids. Trimming took 4 bases from V and 4 from J; bases not matched to a gene: 7. The CDR3 DNA follows: TGTGCCAGCAGTGTTAGGCGGGGGGCCGCAGATACGCAGTATTTT. Its protein product is CASSVRRGAADTQYF.

CDR3 DNA: TGTGCCAGCAGCCAAGATCGGGGCTACAATGAGCAGTTCTTC. As protein: CASSQDRGYNEQFF. V gene TRBV4-2 combines with J gene TRBJ2-1, with D perhaps TRBD2 (5 bases). V was cut by 0 bases and J by 3 bases, with 6 bases left in between. The germline V gene encodes CDR1 LGHNA and CDR2 YNFKEQ. The CDR3 loop spans 14 amino acids.

The chain carries TRBV7-9 and TRBJ1-4, with D hard to call. Germline CDR1 reads SEHNR; CDR2 reads FQNEAQ (reference sequence). V lost 4 bases to trimming and J lost 8 bases, with 8 bases between them. CDR3 length equals 12 residues. CDR3 nucleotides: TGTGCCAGCAGCTGGGTGGAGGAAAAACTGTTTTTT. As protein: CASSWVEEKLFF. The full variable domain, with the rest looked up from reference TRBV7-9 and TRBJ1-4, is DTGVSQNPRHKITKRGQNVTFRCDPISEHNRLYWYRQTLGQGPEFLTYFQNEAQLEKSRLLSDRFSAERPKGSFSTLEIQRTEQGDSAMYLCASSWVEEKLFFGSGTQLSVL.

The V call is TRBV11-1, the J call TRBJ1-1; D is perhaps TRBD1 (6 bases). Germline assignment: CDR1 SGHAT and CDR2 FQDESV (reference sequence). The CDR3 is 15 amino acids. V was shortened by 3 bases and J by 2 bases, with 13 bases between the two germline ends. CDR3 coding DNA: TGTGCCAGCAGCTTCCGTGGGGGGGCTAACACTGAAGCTTTCTTT. It yields the protein CASSFRGGANTEAFF.

This chain connects TRBV10-3 to TRBJ2-2, with 10 bases identical to TRBD1. The V gene end was trimmed by 6 bases and the J gene end by 0 bases; junction bases not matched to a gene: 1. CDR3 size: 15 residues. Germline V lookup: CDR1 ENHRY, CDR2 SYGVKD. As DNA, the CDR3 is TGTGCCATCAGGGGACAGGGGTCGAACACCGGGGAGCTGTTTTTT. The encoded protein is CAIRGQGSNTGELFF.

The rearrangement uses TRBV27 and TRBJ1-4; D may be TRBD1 (5 bases). CDR3 size: 14 residues. Germline CDR1 reads MNHEY; CDR2 reads SMNVEV (reference sequence). The V end was cut by 3 bases, the J end by 8 bases, with 13 bases between. CDR3 in DNA: TGTGCCAGCAGTTTGAACGGGGCGGGAGAAAAACTGTTTTTT. This translates into CASSLNGAGEKLFF. The variable domain in full, with the rest retrieved from reference TRBV27 and TRBJ1-4, is EAQVTQNPRYLITVTGKKLTVTCSQNMNHEYMSWYRQDPGLGLRQIYYSMNVEVTDKGDVPEGYKVSRKEKRNFPLILESPSPNQTSLYFCASSLNGAGEKLFFGSGTQLSVL.

The chain links TRBV5-5 to TRBJ1-2, with unresolved D. This CDR3 comprises 13 residues. Germline loops: CDR1 SGHKS, CDR2 YYEKEE (reference sequence). Trimming cost V 0 bases and J 1 base, with 4 bases left between them. The CDR3 sequence is CASSLANNYGYTF. DNA of the CDR3: TGTGCCAGCAGCTTGGCCAATAACTATGGCTACACCTTC.

This chain links TRBV7-9 with TRBJ2-4, with a possible D match to TRBD1 (6 bases). V lost 2 bases and J 8 bases, leaving 13 bases between the germline ends. Germline V lookup: CDR1 SEHNR, CDR2 FQNEAQ (reference sequence). The CDR3 sequence is 14 residues long. For the CDR3, the DNA is TGTGCCAGCAGCTTATTAACGGGACAACACATTCAGTACTTC. This sequence encodes CASSLLTGQHIQYF.

This chain joins TRBV28 and TRBJ1-6; D gene unclear. Germline V gives CDR1 MDHEN, CDR2 SYDVKM. The CDR3 has 13 amino acids. Trimming stripped 4 bases from V and 6 bases from J, with 7 bases between. The CDR3 spells CASSSRLNSPLHF. CDR3 nucleotide sequence: TGTGCCAGCAGTTCCCGTCTTAATTCACCCCTCCACTTT.

The chain uses TRBV5-4 and TRBJ2-2; D is perhaps TRBD1 (6 bases). Trimming took 0 bases from V and 2 from J, leaving 8 bases between them. From germline, CDR1 is SGHNT and CDR2 YYREEE (reference sequence). The CDR3 is 15 amino acids. The CDR3 sequence is CASSLARGNTGELFF. The CDR3 coding sequence is TGTGCCAGCAGCTTGGCCAGGGGTAACACCGGGGAGCTGTTTTTT. Looking up the rest from reference TRBV5-4 and TRBJ2-2 gives the full variable domain: ETGVTQSPTHLIKTRGQQVTLRCSSQSGHNTVSWYQQALGQGPQFIFQYYREEENGRGNFPPRFSGLQFPNYSSELNVNALELDDSALYLCASSLARGNTGELFFGEGSRLTVL.

CDR3 protein: CASSLALASGSSYNEQFF. DNA for the CDR3: TGTGCCAGCAGCTTGGCCTTGGCTAGCGGTTCCTCCTACAATGAGCAGTTCTTC. This rearrangement joins TRBV5-6 to TRBJ2-1; 7 positions agree with TRBD2. CDR1 and CDR2 (germline): SGHDT, YYEEEE. The ends lost 0 bases at V and 0 bases at J; junction bases unmatched: 9. This CDR3 region has 18 residues.

This sequence joins TRBV21-1 and TRBJ2-2; the table assigns TRBD2, which was not confirmed against the DNA. TRBV21-1 is listed as a pseudogene. The CDR3 is 16 amino acids. The CDR3 here is CASSATSSGGHGELFF. CDR3 coding DNA: TGTGCCAGCAGCGCCACCTCGTCCGGGGGGCACGGGGAGCTGTTTTTT.

In its sample, this clone was seen a few times. The J gene is TRBJ1-2, the V gene TRBV7-9; D is ambiguous. Germline values: CDR1 SEHNR, CDR2 FQNEAQ (reference sequence). The CDR3 extends over 16 amino acids. Trimming pared 7 bases from V and 0 bases from J, leaving 18 bases between. In DNA form, the CDR3 reads TGTGCCAGCAACTGGGCCGGGGTCAACACTAACTATGGCTACACCTTC. Protein: CASNWAGVNTNYGYTF.

The genes are TRBV6-1 and TRBJ1-2, with a possible D match to TRBD1 (6 bases). Trimming took 8 bases from V and 8 from J, leaving 24 bases between them. Germline V lookup: CDR1 MNHNS, CDR2 SASEGT. CDR3 size: 15 residues. The CDR3 DNA is TGTGCCAGCGTTGAAACGGGGGGGGCCGGAGGGGGCTACACCTTC. This translates into CASVETGGAGGGYTF.

The rearrangement links TRBV7-2 to TRBJ2-5; D possibly corresponds to TRBD1 (6 bases). Per germline, CDR1 SGHTA and CDR2 FQGNSA. Trimming removed 4 bases from V and 7 bases from J, with 16 bases in between. The CDR3 loop spans 14 amino acids. The CDR3 nucleotides read TGTGCCAGCAGCTCGACCCAGGGGTCGGCGACCCAGTACTTC. Translating gives CASSSTQGSATQYF.

The CDR3 reads CASNRLAENEQFF. In DNA form, the CDR3 reads TGTGCCAGCAATAGACTAGCGGAAAATGAGCAGTTCTTC. This chain uses TRBV5-6 with TRBJ2-1; the match to TRBD2 covers 9 bases. CDR3 length: 13 residues. The V segment lost 6 bases and the J segment 7 bases; nucleotides outside the gene matches: 5. Germline loops: CDR1 SGHDT, CDR2 YYEEEE.

The V gene is TRBV5-1, the J gene TRBJ2-7, with D possibly TRBD2 on 5 matching bases. Deletions cut 1 base from V and 7 bases from J, with 9 bases between. The germline CDR1 and CDR2 sequences are SGHRS and YFSETQ. This CDR3 is built from 12 residues. DNA of the CDR3: TGCGCCAGCAGCTTGTATGGGGAGGAGCAGTACTTC. It yields the protein CASSLYGEEQYF.

V and J are TRBV5-4 and TRBJ2-7; perhaps TRBD1 as D (7 bases). V dropped 3 bases and J dropped 2 bases, with 18 bases sitting between them. The germline gives CDR1 SGHNT, CDR2 YYREEE (reference sequence). This CDR3 has 16 residues. The CDR3: CASSSEGARGTYEQYF. The CDR3 coding sequence is TGTGCCAGCAGCTCCGAGGGGGCTCGGGGGACCTACGAGCAGTACTTC.

The rearrangement joins TRBV29-1 to TRBJ2-1, with 7 positions matching TRBD2. Germline trimming cut 8 bases from V and 7 bases from J; bases unmatched to any gene: 11. Germline loops: CDR1 SQVTM, CDR2 ANQGSEA. There are 13 residues in the CDR3. CDR3 DNA: TGCAGCCTCTCACCCCCGGGGGGAAATGAGCAGTTCTTC. This encodes CSLSPPGGNEQFF.

This clone occurred once. The J gene is TRBJ2-2, the V gene TRBV5-1; TRBD1 aligns across 9 bases. Germline assignment: CDR1 SGHRS and CDR2 YFSETQ. This CDR3 has 17 residues. V gave up 4 bases and J gave up 4 bases; unmatched junction bases: 11. CDR3 sequence reads: CASSETGGAGSTGELFF. The DNA for the CDR3 is TGCGCCAGCAGCGAAACAGGGGGCGCTGGTAGCACCGGGGAGCTGTTTTTT.